This T cell receptor beta chain was retrieved from a study of blood T cells in healthy people across ages. This CDR3 is built from 16 residues. Germline V gene lookup returns CDR1 KGHSH and CDR2 LQKENI. Points on this clonotype: One end of the junction fails to match germline, which may point to a read error.

A second about 6 to 12 cycle PCR used barcoded and J-beta primers. Each CDR3 protein gets one entry after TCRdb re-called the 5' RACE reads with MiXCR. The sample includes 750,000 to 850,000 distinct CDR3 sequences, approximately 25% seen only once; the top ten take under 4.5%. A further study also used this sample, focusing on T cells of mothers and their children.

The rearrangement joins TRBV18 to TRBJ2-7; 8 bases are a match to TRBD1. The TCR was taken from a boy aged 10-17 years in good health. Sequencing was done on a sample of blood. The CDR3 region has the DNA TGTGCCAGCTCACCACTTTCCGCAGGGGGCTCCAACGAGCAGTACTTC. It codes for CASSPLSAGGSNEQYF. The entire variable domain, with the rest obtained from reference TRBV18 and TRBJ2-7, is as follows: NAGVMQNPRHLVRRRGQEARLRCSPMKGHSHVYWYRQLPEEGLKFMVYLQKENIIDESGMPKERFSAEFPKEGPSILRIQQVVRGDSAAYFCASSPLSAGGSNEQYFGPGTRLTVT.